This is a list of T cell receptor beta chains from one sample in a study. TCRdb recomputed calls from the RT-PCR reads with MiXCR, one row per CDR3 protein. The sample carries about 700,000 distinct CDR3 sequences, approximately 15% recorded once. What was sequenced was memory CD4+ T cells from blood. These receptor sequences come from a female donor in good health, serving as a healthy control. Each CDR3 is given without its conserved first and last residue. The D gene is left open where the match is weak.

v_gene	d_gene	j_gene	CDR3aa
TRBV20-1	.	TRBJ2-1	SANLPGHTYEQN
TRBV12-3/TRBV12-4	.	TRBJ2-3	ASSPGRGVTDTQY
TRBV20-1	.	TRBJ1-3	SAPGGPDSGNTIY
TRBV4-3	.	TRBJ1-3	ASSQAAVSGNTIY
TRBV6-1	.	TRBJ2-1	ASSEGSGRGANEQF
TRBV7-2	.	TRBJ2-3	AGSPGVTDTQY
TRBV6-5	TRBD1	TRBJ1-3	ASRTGTGKNSGNTIY
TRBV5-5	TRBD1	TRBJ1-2	ASTPRDGQGPYGYT
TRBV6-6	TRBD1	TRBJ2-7	ATVSDRGQGAYEQY
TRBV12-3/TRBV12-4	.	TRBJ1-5	ASSLRGEGNQPQH
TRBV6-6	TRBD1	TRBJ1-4	ASRPTGGLNEKLF
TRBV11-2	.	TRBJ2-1	ASSFNRFNEQF
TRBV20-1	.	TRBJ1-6	SARGRDTFHSPLH
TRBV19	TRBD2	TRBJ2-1	ASSTTSGNNEQF
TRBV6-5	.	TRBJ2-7	ASSYSRPRDGPHYEQY
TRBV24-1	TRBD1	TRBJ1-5	ATSDPRQGSGNQPQH
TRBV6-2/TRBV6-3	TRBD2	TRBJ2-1	ASTPRGAGGPTYNEQF
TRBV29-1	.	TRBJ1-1	SSNRDQNTEAF
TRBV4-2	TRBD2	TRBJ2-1	ASSQERLAESREQF
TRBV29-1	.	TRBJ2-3	SSRDPSTDTQY
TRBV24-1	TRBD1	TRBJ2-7	ATSGQGATGEQY
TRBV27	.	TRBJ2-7	ASSPYGAAYEQY
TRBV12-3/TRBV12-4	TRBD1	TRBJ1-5	ASSAGTGGYLQPQH
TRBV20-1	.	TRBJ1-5	SARTGGQPQH
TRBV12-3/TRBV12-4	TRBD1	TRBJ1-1	ASSSDRVRAF
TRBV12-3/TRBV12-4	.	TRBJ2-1	ASSPGINEQF
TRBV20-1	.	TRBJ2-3	SAASRLGTDTQY
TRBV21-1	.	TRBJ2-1	ASSTQDGSAYNEQF
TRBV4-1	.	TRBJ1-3	ASSQALGRPSSGNTIY
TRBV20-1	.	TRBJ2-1	SARDTPDEQF
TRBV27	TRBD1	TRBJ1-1	ASQGQGNTEAF
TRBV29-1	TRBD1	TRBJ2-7	SVEDGTGSLSEQY
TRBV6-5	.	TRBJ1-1	AVHRIFGTQNTEAF
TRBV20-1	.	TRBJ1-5	SASSGNNQPQH
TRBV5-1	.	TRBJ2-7	ASSLVGHSTYEQY
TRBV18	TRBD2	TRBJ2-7	ASSPILLAGASHEQY
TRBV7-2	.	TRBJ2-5	ASSLVEQETQY
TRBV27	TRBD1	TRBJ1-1	ASKGTGAMNTEAF
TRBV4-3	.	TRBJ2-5	ASSQGLGYQETQY
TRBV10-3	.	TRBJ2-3	AVLVGRTFTDTQY
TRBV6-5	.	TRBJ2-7	ATRFWVDGDSYEQY
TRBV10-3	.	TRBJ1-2	AINPTGNYGYT
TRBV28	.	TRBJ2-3	ASSQTRAGTDTQY
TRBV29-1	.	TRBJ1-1	SVPHQGGVGEAF
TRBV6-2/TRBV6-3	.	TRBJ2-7	ASSYGQVYEQY